Below, 9 T cell receptor beta chains from the same sample are listed, as sequenced in a study of T cell responses to AZD1222 COVID-19 vaccine (dated by TCRdb to the early 2020s). In light of the paper, this sample's time point label describes: about 28 days (+/-7) after the second vaccine dose. Libraries were constructed by the immunoSEQ multiplex PCR assay. In its TCRdb copy, this immuneACCESS table keeps in-frame sequences only and misses some clones. Where compared with another copy, unresolved V genes explain less than half of these, and the others have no known cause. This sample has approximately 120,000 clones in its table, and around 84% of those were observed once. The ten largest clones capture over 25% of the sample. The source material was peripheral blood, sampled 28 days after the second AZD1222 dose. The source of these receptors is an adult who received the AZD1222 COVID-19 vaccine.

The chain uses TRBV7-2 and TRBJ2-1; D gene uncertain. Deletions cut 0 bases from V and 9 bases from J, with 3 bases between. The CDR3 contains 11 residues. Germline loops: CDR1 SGHTA, CDR2 FQGNSA. This chain's CDR3 is CASSLAGEQFF. CDR3 in DNA: TGTGCCAGCAGCTTAGCAGGTGAGCAGTTCTTC.

The CDR3 DNA sequence: TGTGCCAGCAGAGGACAGGGTTCCTATGAGCAGTTCTTC. Encoded protein: CASRGQGSYEQFF. J is TRBJ2-1 and V is TRBV9, with TRBD1 matching over 8 bases. This CDR3 comprises 13 residues. With V trimmed by 5 bases and J by 8 bases, 6 bases remained unmatched. Germline CDR1 and CDR2: SGDLS and YYNGEE.

The chain links TRBV28 to TRBJ2-7, with D tentatively TRBD2 (6 bases). The CDR3 runs 15 residues. Germline loops: CDR1 MDHEN, CDR2 SYDVKM. V lost 6 bases and J 3 bases, leaving 18 bases between the germline ends. Written as DNA, the CDR3 is TGTGCCAGCAGCCTTGGTGGAGGGCGAGTCTACGAGCAGTACTTC. Translated: CASSLGGGRVYEQYF.

The chain links TRBV2 to TRBJ1-3, with D uncertain. Germline-derived CDR1 and CDR2 are SNHLY and FYNNEI. V was shortened by 5 bases and J by 2 bases, with 13 bases between the two germline ends. The CDR3 runs to 15 residues. CDR3 sequence reads: CASSSEGGTGNTIYF. DNA for the CDR3: TGTGCCAGCAGTTCCGAAGGTGGGACTGGAAACACCATATATTTT. Full variable domain (missing parts from reference TRBV2 and TRBJ1-3): EPEVTQTPSHQVTQMGQEVILRCVPISNHLYFYWYRQILGQKVEFLVSFYNNEISEKSEIFDDQFSVERPDGSNFTLKIRSTKLEDSAMYFCASSSEGGTGNTIYFGEGSWLTVV.

This clone appeared a few times. This sequence joins TRBV7-2 and TRBJ1-2, with a weak D call TRBD1 (6 bases). The length of the CDR3 is 16 residues. Germline V gives CDR1 SGHTA, CDR2 FQGNSA. The V gene lost 5 bases and the J gene lost 3 bases, with 19 bases spanning the gap. CDR3 amino acids: CASSPGWGGPDYGYTF. DNA of the CDR3: TGTGCCAGCAGCCCCGGTTGGGGGGGGCCGGACTATGGCTACACCTTC.

The chain carries TRBV11-2 and TRBJ1-1; no reliable D call. The V end lost 5 bases, the J end lost 1 base, and 8 bases lay between the germline ends. This CDR3 has 13 residues. Germline V gene lookup returns CDR1 SGHAT and CDR2 FQNNGV. Written as DNA, the CDR3 is TGTGCCAGCAGCCCCCGGCCGAACACTGAAGCTTTCTTT. Encoded protein: CASSPRPNTEAFF.

This clone occurred once. CDR3 amino acids: CASSPNAYEQYF. DNA for the CDR3: TGTGCCAGCAGCCCTAATGCCTACGAGCAGTACTTC. The chain is built from TRBV7-2 and TRBJ2-7; no firm D call. Germline assignment: CDR1 SGHTA and CDR2 FQGNSA. The V gene lost 5 bases and the J gene lost 2 bases, with 7 bases spanning the gap. The CDR3 is 12 amino acids.

The CDR3 sequence: CASSLSGARADTQYF. DNA of the CDR3: TGCGCCAGCAGCCTTAGCGGGGCACGGGCAGATACGCAGTATTTT. This chain joins TRBV5-1 and TRBJ2-3, with 8 bases matching TRBD2. Germline V lookup: CDR1 SGHRS, CDR2 YFSETQ. This CDR3 has 15 residues. Germline trimming cut 4 bases from V and 4 bases from J; bases unmatched to any gene: 8.

The rearrangement uses TRBV28 and TRBJ2-2, with TRBD1 identical over 10 bases. Germline V gene sequence: CDR1 MDHEN, CDR2 SYDVKM. The CDR3 totals 15 residues. Trimming took 5 bases from V and 13 from J; bases not matched to a gene: 13. The CDR3 DNA is TGTGCCAGCAGTCCTACCGGGACAGGGGTGTACTTGCTGTTTTTT. It is translated as CASSPTGTGVYLLFF.